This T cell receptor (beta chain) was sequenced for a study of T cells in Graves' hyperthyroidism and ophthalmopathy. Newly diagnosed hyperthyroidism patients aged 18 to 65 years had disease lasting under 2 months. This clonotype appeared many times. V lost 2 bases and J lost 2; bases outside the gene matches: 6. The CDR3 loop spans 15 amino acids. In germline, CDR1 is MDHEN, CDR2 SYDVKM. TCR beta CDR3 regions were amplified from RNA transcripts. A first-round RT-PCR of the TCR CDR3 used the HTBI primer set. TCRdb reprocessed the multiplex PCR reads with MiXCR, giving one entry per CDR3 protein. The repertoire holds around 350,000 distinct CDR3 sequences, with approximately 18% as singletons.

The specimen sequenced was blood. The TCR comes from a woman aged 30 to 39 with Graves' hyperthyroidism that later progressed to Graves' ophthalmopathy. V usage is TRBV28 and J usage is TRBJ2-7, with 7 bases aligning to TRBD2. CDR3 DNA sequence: TGTGCCAGCAGTTTAGGAGGGGAGGGTCCCTACGAGCAGTACTTC. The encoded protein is CASSLGGEGPYEQYF.